This T cell receptor (beta chain) appears in the sequencing data of a study of regulatory T cells in long-lasting Graves disease. The time point here: newly diagnosed GD, antithyroid drugs for less than 3 months. Generation of the TCR library employed RNA extracted from PBMCs. This clonotype was recorded many times. Arm-PCR of CDR3 regions and iRepertoire HTBI primers were used to build TCR beta libraries. TCRdb reprocessed the multiplex PCR reads via MiXCR and lists one record per CDR3 protein. This sample has some 370,000 distinct CDR3 sequences; approximately 12% occur once, and the top ten carry about 19%. The CDR3 loop spans 15 amino acids. Trimming cost V 3 bases and J 7 bases; bases outside gene matches: 6. Germline assignment: CDR1 SGDLS and CDR2 YYNGEE. The same data also contributed to another study, on T cells in Graves' hyperthyroidism and ophthalmopathy.

The clonotype was recovered from a young woman with Graves disease. Sequenced here: peripheral blood mononuclear cells (PBMCs), sampled at new diagnosis, from a patient treated with antithyroid drugs. The rearrangement joins TRBV9 to TRBJ2-2; 10 positions agree with TRBD2. CDR3 protein: CASSASGGAVGELFF. CDR3 nucleotide sequence: TGTGCCAGCAGCGCGAGCGGGGGGGCGGTCGGGGAGCTGTTTTTT.